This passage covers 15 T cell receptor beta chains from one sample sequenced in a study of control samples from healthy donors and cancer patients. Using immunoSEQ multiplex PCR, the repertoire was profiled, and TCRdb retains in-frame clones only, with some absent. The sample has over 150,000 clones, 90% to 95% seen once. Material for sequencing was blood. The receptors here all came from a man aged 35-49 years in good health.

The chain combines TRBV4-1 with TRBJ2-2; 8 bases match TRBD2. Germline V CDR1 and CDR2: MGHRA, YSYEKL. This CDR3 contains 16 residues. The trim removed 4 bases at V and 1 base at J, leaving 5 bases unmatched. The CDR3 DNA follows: TGCGCCAGCAGCCCGGGGGGGGCTCGGAACACCGGGGAGCTGTTTTTT. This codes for CASSPGGARNTGELFF.

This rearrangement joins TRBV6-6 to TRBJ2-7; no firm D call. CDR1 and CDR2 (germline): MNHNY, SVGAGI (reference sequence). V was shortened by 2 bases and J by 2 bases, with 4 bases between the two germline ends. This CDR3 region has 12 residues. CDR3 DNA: TGTGCCAGCAGTTACCGGGCCTACGAGCAGTACTTC. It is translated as CASSYRAYEQYF.

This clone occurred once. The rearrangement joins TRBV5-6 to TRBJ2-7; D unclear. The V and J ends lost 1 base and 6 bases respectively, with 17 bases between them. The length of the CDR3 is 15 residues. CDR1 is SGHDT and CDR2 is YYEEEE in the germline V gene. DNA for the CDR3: TGTGCCAGCAGCTTGTCTGCAGGCCCCGTGGTCGAGCAGTACTTC. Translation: CASSLSAGPVVEQYF. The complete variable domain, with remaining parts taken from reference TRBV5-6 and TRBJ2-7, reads DAGVTQSPTHLIKTRGQQVTLRCSPKSGHDTVSWYQQALGQGPQFIFQYYEEEERQRGNFPDRFSGHQFPNYSSELNVNALLLGDSALYLCASSLSAGPVVEQYFGPGTRLTVT.

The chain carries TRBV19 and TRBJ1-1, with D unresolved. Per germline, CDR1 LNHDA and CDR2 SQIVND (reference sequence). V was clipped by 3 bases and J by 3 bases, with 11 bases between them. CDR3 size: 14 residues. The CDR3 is CASSIFARDTEAFF. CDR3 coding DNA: TGTGCCAGTAGTATTTTCGCCCGGGACACTGAAGCTTTCTTT.

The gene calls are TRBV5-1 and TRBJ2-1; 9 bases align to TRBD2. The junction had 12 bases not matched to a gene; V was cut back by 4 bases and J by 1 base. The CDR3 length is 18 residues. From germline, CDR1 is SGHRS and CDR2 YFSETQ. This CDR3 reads CASSPPGALAGSYNEQFF. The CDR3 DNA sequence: TGCGCCAGCAGCCCCCCTGGGGCCCTAGCGGGGTCCTACAATGAGCAGTTCTTC.

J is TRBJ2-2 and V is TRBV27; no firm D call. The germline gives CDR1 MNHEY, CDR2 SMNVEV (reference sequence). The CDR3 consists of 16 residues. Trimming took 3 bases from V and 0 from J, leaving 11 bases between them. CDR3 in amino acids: CASSLGRSPNTGELFF. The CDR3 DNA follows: TGTGCCAGCAGTTTGGGCAGATCCCCGAACACCGGGGAGCTGTTTTTT.

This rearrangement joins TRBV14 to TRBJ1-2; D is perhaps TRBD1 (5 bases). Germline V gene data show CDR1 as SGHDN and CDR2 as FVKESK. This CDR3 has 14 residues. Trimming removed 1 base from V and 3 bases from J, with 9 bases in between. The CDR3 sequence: CASSQAGTHYGYTF. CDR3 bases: TGTGCCAGCAGCCAAGCCGGGACCCACTATGGCTACACCTTC.

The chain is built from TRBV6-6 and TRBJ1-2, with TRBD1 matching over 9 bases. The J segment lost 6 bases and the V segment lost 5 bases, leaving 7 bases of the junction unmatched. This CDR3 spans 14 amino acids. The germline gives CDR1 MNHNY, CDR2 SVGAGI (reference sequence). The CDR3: CASSNDRGANGYTF. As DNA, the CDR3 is TGTGCCAGCAGTAACGACAGGGGGGCCAATGGCTACACCTTC.

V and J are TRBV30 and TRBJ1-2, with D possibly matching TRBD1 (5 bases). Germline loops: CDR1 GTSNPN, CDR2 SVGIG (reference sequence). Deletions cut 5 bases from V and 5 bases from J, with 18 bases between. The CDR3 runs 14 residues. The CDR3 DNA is TGTGCCTGGGTAGAAACAGGACCCCATTATGGCTACACCTTC. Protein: CAWVETGPHYGYTF.

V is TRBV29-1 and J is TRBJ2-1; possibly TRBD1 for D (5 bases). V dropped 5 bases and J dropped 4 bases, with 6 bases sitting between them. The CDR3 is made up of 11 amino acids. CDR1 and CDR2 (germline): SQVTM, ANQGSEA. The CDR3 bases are TGCAGCGTTAAGGGGTACAATGAGCAGTTCTTC. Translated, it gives CSVKGYNEQFF.

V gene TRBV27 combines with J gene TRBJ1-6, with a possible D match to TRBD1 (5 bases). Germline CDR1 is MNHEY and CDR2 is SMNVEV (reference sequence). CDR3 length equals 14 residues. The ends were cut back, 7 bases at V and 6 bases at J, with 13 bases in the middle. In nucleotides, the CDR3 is TGTGCCAGCACCTGGGGCAGGGTTAATTCACCCCTCCACTTT. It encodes CASTWGRVNSPLHF.

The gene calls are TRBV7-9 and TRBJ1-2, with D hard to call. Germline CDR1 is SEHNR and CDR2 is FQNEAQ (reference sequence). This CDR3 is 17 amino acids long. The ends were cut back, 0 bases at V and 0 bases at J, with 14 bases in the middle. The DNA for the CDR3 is TGTGCCAGCAGCTTAGCGCTCTCAGGACCACCTAACTATGGCTACACCTTC. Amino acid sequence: CASSLALSGPPNYGYTF.

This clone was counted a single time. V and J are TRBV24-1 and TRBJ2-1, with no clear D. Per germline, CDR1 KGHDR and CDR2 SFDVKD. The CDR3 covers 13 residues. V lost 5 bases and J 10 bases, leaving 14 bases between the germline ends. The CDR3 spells CATSGPFGGEQFF. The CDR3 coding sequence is TGTGCCACCAGTGGTCCATTCGGCGGCGAGCAGTTCTTC.

The CDR3 DNA follows: TGTGCCAGCAGTGTACCCCCCGGCAGCCGTGTCACTGAAGCTTTCTTT. Protein: CASSVPPGSRVTEAFF. J is TRBJ1-1 and V is TRBV6-1; unclear D gene. The CDR3 is 16 amino acids. Germline V gene data show CDR1 as MNHNS and CDR2 as SASEGT. V was cut by 4 bases and J by 4 bases, with 19 bases left in between.

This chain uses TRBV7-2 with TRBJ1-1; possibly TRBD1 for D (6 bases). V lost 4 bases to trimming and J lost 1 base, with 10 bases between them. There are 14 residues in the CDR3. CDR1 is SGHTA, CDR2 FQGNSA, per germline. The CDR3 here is CASSSLQGNTEAFF. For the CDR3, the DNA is TGTGCCAGCAGCTCATTACAGGGGAACACTGAAGCTTTCTTT.